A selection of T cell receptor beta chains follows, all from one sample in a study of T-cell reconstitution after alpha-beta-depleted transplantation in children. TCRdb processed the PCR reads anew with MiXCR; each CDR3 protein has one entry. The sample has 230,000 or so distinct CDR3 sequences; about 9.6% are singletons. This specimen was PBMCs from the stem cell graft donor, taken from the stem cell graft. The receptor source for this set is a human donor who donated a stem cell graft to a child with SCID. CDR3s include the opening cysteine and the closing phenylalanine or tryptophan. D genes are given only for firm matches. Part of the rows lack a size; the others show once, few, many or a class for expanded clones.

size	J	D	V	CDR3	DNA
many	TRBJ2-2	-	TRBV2	CASSGRGFVTGELFF	TGTGCCAGCAGCGGCCGGGGATTCGTGACCGGGGAGCTGTTTTTT
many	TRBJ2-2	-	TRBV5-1	CASRDPPSTGELFF	TGCGCCAGCCGGGACCCCCCAAGCACCGGGGAGCTGTTTTTT
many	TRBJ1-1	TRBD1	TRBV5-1	CASSAQGQGATEAFF	TGCGCCAGCAGCGCCCAGGGACAGGGCGCCACTGAAGCTTTCTTT
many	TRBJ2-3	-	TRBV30	CAWEKGAATDTQYF	TGTGCCTGGGAGAAAGGAGCGGCCACAGATACGCAGTATTTT
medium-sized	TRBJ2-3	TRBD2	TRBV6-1	CASSEFSGGADTQYF	TGTGCCAGCAGTGAATTTAGCGGGGGGGCAGATACGCAGTATTTT
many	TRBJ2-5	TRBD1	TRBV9	CASSVAGTAKETQYF	TGTGCCAGCAGCGTAGCCGGGACAGCCAAAGAGACCCAGTACTTC
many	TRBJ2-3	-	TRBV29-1	CSVEGGRGITDTQYF	TGCAGCGTTGAAGGAGGCAGGGGAATCACAGATACGCAGTATTTT
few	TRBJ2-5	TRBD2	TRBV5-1	CASSFGPGGKETQYF	TGCGCCAGCAGCTTCGGTCCGGGGGGAAAAGAGACCCAGTACTTC
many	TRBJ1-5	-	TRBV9	CASSVGALPRPNQPQHF	TGTGCCAGCAGCGTGGGGGCTCTTCCCAGGCCCAATCAGCCCCAGCATTTT
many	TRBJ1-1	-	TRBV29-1	CSVVRQNTEAFF	TGCAGCGTTGTCAGACAGAACACTGAAGCTTTCTTT
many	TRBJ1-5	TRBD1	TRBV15	CATSRHRGYSNQPHHF	TGTGCCACCAGCAGACACAGGGGATATAGCAATCAGCCCCATCATTTT
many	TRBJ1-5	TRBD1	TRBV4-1	CASSQGPIRTGLQPQHF	TGCGCCAGCAGCCAAGGGCCTATAAGGACAGGGCTGCAGCCCCAGCATTTT
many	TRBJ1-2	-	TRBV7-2	CASSLGMATLGGYTF	TGTGCCAGCAGCTTAGGCATGGCAACCCTCGGGGGCTACACCTTC
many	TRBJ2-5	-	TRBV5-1	CASSLGADIQETQYF	TGCGCCAGCAGCTTGGGGGCGGACATCCAAGAGACCCAGTACTTC
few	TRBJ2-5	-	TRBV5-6	CASSRQGGQETQYF	TGTGCCAGCAGCCGACAGGGAGGGCAAGAGACCCAGTACTTC
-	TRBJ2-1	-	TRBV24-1	CATSDPVSSPNEQFF	TGTGCCACCAGTGACCCCGTCTCGTCGCCCAATGAGCAGTTCTTC
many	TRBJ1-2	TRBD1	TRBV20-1	CSARQGLNNYGYTF	TGCAGTGCCCGACAGGGACTAAATAACTATGGCTACACCTTC
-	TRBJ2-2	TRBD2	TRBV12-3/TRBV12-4	CASSVGLAGGELFF	TGTGCCAGCAGTGTTGGACTAGCGGGCGGGGAGCTGTTTTTT
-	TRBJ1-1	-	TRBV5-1	CASSTNPGRLNTEAFF	TGCGCCAGCAGCACGAACCCAGGGAGACTGAACACTGAAGCTTTCTTT
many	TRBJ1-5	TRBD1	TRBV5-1	CASSVEGQGQPQHF	TGCGCCAGCAGCGTGGAGGGACAGGGTCAGCCCCAGCATTTT
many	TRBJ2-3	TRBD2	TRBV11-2	CASSSRGGQADTQYF	TGTGCCAGCAGCTCGCGGGGGGGCCAGGCGGATACGCAGTATTTT
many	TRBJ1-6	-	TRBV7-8	CASSFGQNYYSPLHF	TGTGCCAGCAGCTTCGGACAGAATTATTATTCACCCCTCCACTTT
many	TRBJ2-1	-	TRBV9	CASSVGDFPGEQFF	TGTGCCAGCAGCGTAGGGGACTTCCCCGGGGAGCAGTTCTTC
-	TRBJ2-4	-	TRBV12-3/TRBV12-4	CASSFEGWAKIIQYF	TGTGCCAGCAGTTTTGAGGGTTGGGCCAAAATCATTCAGTACTTC
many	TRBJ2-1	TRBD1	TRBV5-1	CASTPEAGTGDYNEQFF	TGCGCCAGCACCCCCGAGGCCGGGACAGGGGACTACAATGAGCAGTTCTTC
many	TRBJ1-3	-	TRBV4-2	CASSQVAGNTIYF	TGTGCCAGCAGCCAAGTAGCTGGAAACACCATATATTTT
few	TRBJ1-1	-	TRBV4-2	CASSHTGGNTEAFF	TGTGCCAGCAGCCACACGGGTGGGAACACTGAAGCTTTCTTT
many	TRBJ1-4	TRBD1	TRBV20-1	CSVLQGLMGQGPEKLFF	TGCAGTGTTCTCCAGGGCCTTATGGGACAGGGGCCAGAAAAACTGTTTTTT
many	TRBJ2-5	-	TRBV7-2	CASSLVAVGTQYF	TGTGCCAGCAGCTTAGTAGCGGTAGGGACCCAGTACTTC
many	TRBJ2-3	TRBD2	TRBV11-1	CASSFLTSGGTDTQYF	TGTGCCAGCAGCTTCCTGACTAGCGGGGGCACAGATACGCAGTATTTT
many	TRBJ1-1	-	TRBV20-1	CSARGGRSEAFF	TGCAGTGCTAGAGGTGGTAGGTCTGAAGCTTTCTTT
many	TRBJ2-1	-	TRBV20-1	CSARDLQGNEQFF	TGCAGTGCTAGAGATCTTCAGGGAAATGAGCAGTTCTTC
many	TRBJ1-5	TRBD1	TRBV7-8	CASSLRRVGTGGLGNQPQHF	TGTGCCAGCAGCTTACGTAGGGTCGGGACAGGGGGCTTGGGCAATCAGCCCCAGCATTTT
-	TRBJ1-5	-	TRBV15	CATSRDPAGNQPQHF	TGTGCCACCAGCAGAGATCCGGCGGGGAATCAGCCCCAGCATTTT
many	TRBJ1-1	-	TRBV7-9	CASSLSPTNTEAFF	TGTGCCAGCAGCTTAAGCCCTACTAACACTGAAGCTTTCTTT
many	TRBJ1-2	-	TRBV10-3	CAISEGPDSNYGYTF	TGTGCCATCAGTGAGGGGCCCGATTCGAACTATGGCTACACCTTC
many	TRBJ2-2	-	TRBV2	CASTRGEAGELFF	TGTGCCAGCACCCGCGGGGAAGCCGGGGAGCTGTTTTTT
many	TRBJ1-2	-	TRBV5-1	CASSFDTGYYGYTF	TGCGCCAGCAGCTTCGATACAGGGTACTATGGCTACACCTTC
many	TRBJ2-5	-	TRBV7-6	CASSAGQGQETQYF	TGTGCCAGCAGCGCAGGACAAGGCCAAGAGACCCAGTACTTC
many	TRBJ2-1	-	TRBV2	CASSVYAPTYNEQFF	TGTGCCAGCAGCGTCTATGCGCCAACGTACAATGAGCAGTTCTTC
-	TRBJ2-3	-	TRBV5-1	CASSPSSAADTQYF	TGCGCCAGCAGCCCTAGTAGCGCGGCAGATACGCAGTATTTT
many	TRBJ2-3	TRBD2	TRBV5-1	CASSLEPPSGGRTDTQYF	TGCGCCAGCAGCTTGGAACCTCCTAGCGGGGGCCGCACAGATACGCAGTATTTT
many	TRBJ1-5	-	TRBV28	CASSPGISNQPQHF	TGTGCCAGCAGTCCAGGGATTAGCAATCAGCCCCAGCATTTT
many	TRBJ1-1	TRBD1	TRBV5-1	CASSLTQGELDTEAFF	TGCGCCAGCAGCTTGACACAGGGGGAACTCGACACTGAAGCTTTCTTT
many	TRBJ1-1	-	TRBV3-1	CASSQESSGAFF	TGTGCCAGCAGCCAAGAATCCTCCGGGGCTTTCTTT
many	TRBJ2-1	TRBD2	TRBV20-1	CSARDPGTSYNEQFF	TGCAGTGCTAGAGATCCCGGGACTAGCTACAATGAGCAGTTCTTC
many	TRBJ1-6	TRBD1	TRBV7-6	CASREGANSPLHF	TGTGCCAGCAGGGAGGGGGCAAATTCACCCCTCCACTTT
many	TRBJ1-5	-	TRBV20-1	CSAPKEDLPNQPQHF	TGCAGTGCACCCAAGGAGGACCTACCGAATCAGCCCCAGCATTTT
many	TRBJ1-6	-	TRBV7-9	CASSWSHAELPLHF	TGTGCCAGCAGCTGGTCCCACGCAGAACTTCCCCTCCACTTT
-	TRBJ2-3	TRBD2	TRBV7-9	CASSSRGASGTDTQYF	TGTGCCAGCAGCTCCCGGGGGGCTAGCGGGACAGATACGCAGTATTTT
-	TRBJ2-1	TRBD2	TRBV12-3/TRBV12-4	CASRAGGGGNEQFF	TGTGCCAGCAGAGCCGGCGGGGGGGGAAATGAGCAGTTCTTC
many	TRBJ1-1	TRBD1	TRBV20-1	CSAQTGALGTEAFF	TGCAGTGCTCAAACAGGGGCCCTGGGCACTGAAGCTTTCTTT
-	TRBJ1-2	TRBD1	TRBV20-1	CSARGRTGETNYGYTF	TGCAGTGCTAGAGGTCGGACAGGGGAAACTAACTATGGCTACACCTTC
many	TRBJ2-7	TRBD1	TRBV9	CASSVAGGSPYEQYF	TGTGCCAGCAGCGTAGCAGGGGGCTCCCCCTACGAGCAGTACTTC
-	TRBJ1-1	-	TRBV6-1	CASSPPIGLYEAFF	TGTGCCAGCAGCCCTCCGATAGGGTTATATGAAGCTTTCTTT
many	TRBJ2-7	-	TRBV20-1	CSALEGPPPYEQYF	TGCAGTGCTCTGGAGGGGCCGCCACCCTACGAGCAGTACTTC
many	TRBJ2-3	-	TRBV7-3	CASSLGPGADTQYF	TGTGCCAGCAGCCTTGGCCCGGGTGCGGATACGCAGTATTTT
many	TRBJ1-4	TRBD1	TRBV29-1	CSVAQGASNEKLFF	TGCAGCGTTGCGCAGGGGGCCTCTAATGAAAAACTGTTTTTT
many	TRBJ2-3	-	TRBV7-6	CASSARLLDTQYF	TGTGCCAGCAGCGCCCGACTTCTTGATACGCAGTATTTT
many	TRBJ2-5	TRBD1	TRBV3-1	CASSYRQGGETQYF	TGTGCCAGCAGCTATCGACAGGGTGGGGAGACCCAGTACTTC